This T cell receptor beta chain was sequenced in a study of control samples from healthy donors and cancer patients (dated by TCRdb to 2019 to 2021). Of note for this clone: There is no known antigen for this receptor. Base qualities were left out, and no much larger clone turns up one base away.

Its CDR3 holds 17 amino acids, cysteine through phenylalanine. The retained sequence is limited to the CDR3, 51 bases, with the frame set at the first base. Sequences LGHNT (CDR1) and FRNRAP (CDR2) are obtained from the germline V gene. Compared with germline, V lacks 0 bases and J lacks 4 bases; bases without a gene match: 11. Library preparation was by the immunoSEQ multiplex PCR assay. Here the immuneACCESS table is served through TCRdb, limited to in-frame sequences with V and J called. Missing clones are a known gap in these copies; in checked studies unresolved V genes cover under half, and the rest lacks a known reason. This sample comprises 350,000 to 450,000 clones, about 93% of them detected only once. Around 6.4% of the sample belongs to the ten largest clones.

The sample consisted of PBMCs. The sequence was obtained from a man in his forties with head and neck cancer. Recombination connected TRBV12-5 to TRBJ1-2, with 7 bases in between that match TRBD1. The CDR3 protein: CASGLVRAGGTTYGYTF. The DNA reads TGTGCTAGTGGTTTGGTACGAGCAGGGGGAACCACCTATGGCTACACCTTC.